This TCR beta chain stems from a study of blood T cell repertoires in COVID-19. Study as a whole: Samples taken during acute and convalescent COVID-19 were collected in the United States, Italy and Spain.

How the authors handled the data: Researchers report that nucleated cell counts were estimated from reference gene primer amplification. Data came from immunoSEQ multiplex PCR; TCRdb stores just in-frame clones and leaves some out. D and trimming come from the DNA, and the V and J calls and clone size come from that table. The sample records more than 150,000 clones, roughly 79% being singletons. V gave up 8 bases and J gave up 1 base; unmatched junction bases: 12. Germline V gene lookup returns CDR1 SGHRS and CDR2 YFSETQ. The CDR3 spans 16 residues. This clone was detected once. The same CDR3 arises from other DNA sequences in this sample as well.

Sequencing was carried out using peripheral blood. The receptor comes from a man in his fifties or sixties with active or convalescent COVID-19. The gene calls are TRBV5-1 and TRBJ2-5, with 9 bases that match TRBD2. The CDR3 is CASTGGRGGAQETQYF. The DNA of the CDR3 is TGCGCCAGTACCGGGGGGCGCGGGGGGGCCCAAGAGACCCAGTACTTC.